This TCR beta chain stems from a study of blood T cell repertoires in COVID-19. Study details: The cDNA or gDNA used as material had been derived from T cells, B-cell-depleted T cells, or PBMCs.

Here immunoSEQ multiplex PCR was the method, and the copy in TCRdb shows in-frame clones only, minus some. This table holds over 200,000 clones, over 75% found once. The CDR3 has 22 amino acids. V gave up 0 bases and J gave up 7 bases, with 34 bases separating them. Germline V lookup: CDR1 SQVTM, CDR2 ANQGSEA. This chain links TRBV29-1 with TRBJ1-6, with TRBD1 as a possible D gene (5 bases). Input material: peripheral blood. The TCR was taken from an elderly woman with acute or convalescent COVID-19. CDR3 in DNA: TGCAGCGTTGAAGAAGTGAGGAGGCGTTTGCAACGACCGGGGGTCTCGAATTCACCCCTCCACTTT. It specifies CSVEEVRRRLQRPGVSNSPLHF.